The T cell receptor beta chain described here comes from a study of PD-1 blockade in classical Hodgkin lymphoma. Whole-study context: Patients got intravenous nivolumab 3 mg/kg every 2 weeks. Whole-study results and caveats: Individuals who commenced nivolumab within less than 1 year of ASCT were excluded. In newly diagnosed patients, baseline TCR diversity was reportedly below that of healthy donors. CD4+ TCR diversity, unlike CD8+, climbed significantly by C4D1.

This table comes from immunoSEQ multiplex PCR, and its TCRdb copy is limited to in-frame clones, with some not included. The sample lists nearly 25,000 clones, 65% to 80% seen once, with about 27% in the top ten. This CDR3 comprises 13 residues. Trimming shortened V by 1 base and J by 10 bases, and 10 bases separated the two germline ends. Germline assignment: CDR1 SGHNT and CDR2 YENEEA. Time point described: cycle 4 day 1 (C4D1), after five to seven weeks of nivolumab. Each patient experienced a relapse that followed autologous stem cell transplantation, and brentuximab vedotin exposure varied. On this clone itself: Its antigen remains unknown.

The source of this sequence is a human donor with classical Hodgkin lymphoma. This chain connects TRBV11-3 to TRBJ2-2, with D uncertain. The sample consisted of peripheral blood mononuclear cells (PBMCs), taken before the fourth cycle of nivolumab. The CDR3 nucleotides read TGTGCCAGCAGCTTAGTCCGGCCGGCGGAGCTGTTTTTT. This translates into CASSLVRPAELFF.